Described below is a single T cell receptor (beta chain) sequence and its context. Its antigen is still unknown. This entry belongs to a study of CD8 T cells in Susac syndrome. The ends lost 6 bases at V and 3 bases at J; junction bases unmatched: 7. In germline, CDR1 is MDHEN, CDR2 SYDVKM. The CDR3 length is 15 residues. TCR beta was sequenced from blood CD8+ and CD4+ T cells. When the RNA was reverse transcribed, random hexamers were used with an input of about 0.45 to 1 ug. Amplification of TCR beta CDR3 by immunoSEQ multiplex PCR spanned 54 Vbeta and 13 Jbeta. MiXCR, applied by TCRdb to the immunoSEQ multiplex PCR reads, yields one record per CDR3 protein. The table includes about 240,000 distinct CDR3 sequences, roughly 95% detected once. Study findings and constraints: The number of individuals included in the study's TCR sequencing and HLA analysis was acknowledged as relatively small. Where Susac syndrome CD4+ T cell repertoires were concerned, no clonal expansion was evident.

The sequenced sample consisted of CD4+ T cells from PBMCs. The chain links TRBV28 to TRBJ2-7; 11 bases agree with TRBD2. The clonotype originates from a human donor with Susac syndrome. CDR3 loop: CASSSTSGGYYEQYF. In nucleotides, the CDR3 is TGTGCCAGCAGCAGTACTAGCGGGGGTTACTACGAGCAGTACTTC.